The 6 T cell receptor beta chains below come from one sample, sequenced in a study of vaccination and CD4 T cells after COVID-19. No antigen has been identified for these receptors. The Oncomine TCR Beta short-read assay sequenced DNA from cultured CD4+ T cells. TCRdb called the PCR reads again in MiXCR, with one record for every CDR3 protein. This table holds roughly 14,000 distinct CDR3 sequences, approximately 49% found once. Specified treatment: roughly 10-day PBMC culture with coronavirus spike peptide pools or control peptides (ViraFEST assay). The material was CD4+ T cells from blood, cultured in vitro, obtained before SARS-CoV-2 vaccination. These receptors originate from a human donor who had recovered from COVID-19.

The CDR3 region is CASSGLSFHEQYF. For the CDR3, the DNA is TGTGCCAGCAGCGGACTGTCCTTTCACGAGCAGTACTTC. The chain joins TRBV11-2 to TRBJ2-7, with D possibly being TRBD2 (5 bases). V lost 5 bases, J lost 5 bases, and 13 bases lay in between. The CDR3 is 13 amino acids. Germline lookup yields CDR1 SGHAT and CDR2 FQNNGV.

The chain uses TRBV10-2 and TRBJ1-2, with 7 nucleotides matching TRBD1. The CDR3 loop spans 13 amino acids. Germline V gene data show CDR1 as WSHSY and CDR2 as SAAADI. The J segment lost 0 bases and the V segment lost 8 bases, leaving 3 bases of the junction unmatched. The CDR3 spells CASVRGPNYGYTF. CDR3 sequence (DNA): TGCGCCAGCGTAAGGGGGCCTAACTATGGCTACACCTTC.

V gene TRBV6-1 combines with J gene TRBJ2-7; perhaps TRBD1 as D (6 bases). V was shortened by 6 bases and J by 5 bases, with 17 bases between the two germline ends. CDR3 length equals 14 residues. Per germline, CDR1 MNHNS and CDR2 SASEGT. Here the CDR3 reads CASSPTGNVNEQYF. The CDR3 nucleotides are TGTGCCAGCAGCCCCACAGGGAACGTCAACGAGCAGTACTTC.

The chain has TRBV12-3 or TRBV12-4 and TRBJ2-7, with 9 bases that match TRBD2. The CDR3 runs 14 residues. V was pared by 6 bases and J by 5 bases, with 8 bases of the junction left unmatched. This CDR3 is CASSPGLASDEQYF. CDR3 coding DNA: TGTGCCAGCAGCCCGGGACTAGCATCGGACGAGCAGTACTTC.

The CDR3 loop reads CASSGTGLNTEAFF. CDR3 nucleotide sequence: TGCGCCAGCAGCGGGACAGGATTGAACACTGAAGCTTTCTTT. The chain carries TRBV5-1 and TRBJ1-1; 8 nucleotides agree with TRBD1. The CDR3 loop spans 14 amino acids. CDR1 is SGHRS and CDR2 is YFSETQ in the germline V gene. After removal of 4 bases from V and 0 bases from J, the junction contained 2 bases not matched to a gene. Supplemented by reference TRBV5-1 and TRBJ1-1, the full variable domain reads KAGVTQTPRYLIKTRGQQVTLSCSPISGHRSVSWYQQTPGQGLQFLFEYFSETQRNKGNFPGRFSGRQFSNSRSEMNVSTLELGDSALYLCASSGTGLNTEAFFGQGTRLTVV.

The rearrangement joins TRBV15 to TRBJ2-7, with 11 bases fitting TRBD1. CDR1 and CDR2 (germline): LNHNV, YYDKDF (reference sequence). V trimming: 3 bases; J trimming: 2 bases; junction bases outside the gene matches: 3. The CDR3 has 15 amino acids. The CDR3 DNA follows: TGTGCCACCAGCAGGGGGACAGGGGGAACCTACGAGCAGTACTTC. Its translation is CATSRGTGGTYEQYF.